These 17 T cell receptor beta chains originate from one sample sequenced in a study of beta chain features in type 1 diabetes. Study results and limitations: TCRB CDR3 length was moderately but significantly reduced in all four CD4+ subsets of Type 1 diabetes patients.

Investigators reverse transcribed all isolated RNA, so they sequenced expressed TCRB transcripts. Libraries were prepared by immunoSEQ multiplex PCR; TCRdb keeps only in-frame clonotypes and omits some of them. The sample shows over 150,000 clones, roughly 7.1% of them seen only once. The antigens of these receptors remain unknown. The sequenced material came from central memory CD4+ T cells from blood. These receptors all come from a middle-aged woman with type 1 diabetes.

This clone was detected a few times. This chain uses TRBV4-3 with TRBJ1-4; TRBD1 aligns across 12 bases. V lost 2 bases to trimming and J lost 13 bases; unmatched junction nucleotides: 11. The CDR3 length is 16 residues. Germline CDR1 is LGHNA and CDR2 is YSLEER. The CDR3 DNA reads TGCGCCAGCAGCCAACAGCCGGGACAGGGGGCGAGGGGACTGTTTTTT. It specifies CASSQQPGQGARGLFF.

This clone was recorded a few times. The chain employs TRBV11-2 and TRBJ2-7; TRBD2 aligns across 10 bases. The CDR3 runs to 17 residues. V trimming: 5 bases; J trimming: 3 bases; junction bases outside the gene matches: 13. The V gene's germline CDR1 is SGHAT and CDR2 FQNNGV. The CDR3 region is CASSDFFSGGGFYEQYF. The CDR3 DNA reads TGTGCCAGCAGCGATTTTTTCAGCGGGGGGGGGTTCTACGAGCAGTACTTC.

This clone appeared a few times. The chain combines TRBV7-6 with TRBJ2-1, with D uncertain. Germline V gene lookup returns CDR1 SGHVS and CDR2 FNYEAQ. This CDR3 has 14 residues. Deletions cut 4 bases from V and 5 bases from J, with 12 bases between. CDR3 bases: TGTGCCAGCAGCTCGTTTGGCCCGAACAATGAGCAGTTCTTC. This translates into CASSSFGPNNEQFF.

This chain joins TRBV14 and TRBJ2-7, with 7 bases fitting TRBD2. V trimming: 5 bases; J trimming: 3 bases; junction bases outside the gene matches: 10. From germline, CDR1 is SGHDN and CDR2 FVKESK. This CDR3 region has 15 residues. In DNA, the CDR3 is TGTGCCAGCAGCAGAGCGGGAAAAGGGTTCTACGAGCAGTACTTC. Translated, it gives CASSRAGKGFYEQYF. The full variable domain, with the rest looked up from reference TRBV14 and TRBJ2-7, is EAGVTQFPSHSVIEKGQTVTLRCDPISGHDNLYWYRRVMGKEIKFLLHFVKESKQDESGMPNNRFLAERTGGTYSTLKVQPAELEDSGVYFCASSRAGKGFYEQYFGPGTRLTVT.

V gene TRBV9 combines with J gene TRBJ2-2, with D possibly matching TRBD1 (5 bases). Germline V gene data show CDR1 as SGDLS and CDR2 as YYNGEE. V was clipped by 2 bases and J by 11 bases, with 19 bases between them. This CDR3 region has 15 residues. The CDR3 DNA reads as TGTGCCAGCAGCGTTGAAAGACAGTCTCATGCTGAGCTGTTTTTT. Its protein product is CASSVERQSHAELFF.

The CDR3 spells CASTPGEVTDTQYF. The CDR3 bases are TGCGCCAGCACCCCGGGGGAAGTCACAGATACGCAGTATTTT. The J gene is TRBJ2-3, the V gene TRBV5-1; TRBD2 might be the D (6 bases). V was pared by 6 bases and J by 2 bases, with 13 bases between. CDR3 length: 14 amino acids. Germline V gene lookup returns CDR1 SGHRS and CDR2 YFSETQ.

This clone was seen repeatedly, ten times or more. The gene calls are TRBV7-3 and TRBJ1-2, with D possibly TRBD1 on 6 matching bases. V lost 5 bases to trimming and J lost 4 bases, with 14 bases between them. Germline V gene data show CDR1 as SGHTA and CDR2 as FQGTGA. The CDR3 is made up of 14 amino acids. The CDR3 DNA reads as TGTGCCAGCAGCCAGAGCCAGGGGAGCTATGGCTACACCTTC. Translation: CASSQSQGSYGYTF.

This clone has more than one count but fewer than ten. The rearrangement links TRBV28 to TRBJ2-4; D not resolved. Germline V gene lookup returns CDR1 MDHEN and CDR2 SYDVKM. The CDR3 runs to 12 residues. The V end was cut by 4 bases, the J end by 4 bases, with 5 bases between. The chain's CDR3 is CASSSRKNIQYF. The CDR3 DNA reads TGTGCCAGCAGTTCCCGGAAAAACATTCAGTACTTC.

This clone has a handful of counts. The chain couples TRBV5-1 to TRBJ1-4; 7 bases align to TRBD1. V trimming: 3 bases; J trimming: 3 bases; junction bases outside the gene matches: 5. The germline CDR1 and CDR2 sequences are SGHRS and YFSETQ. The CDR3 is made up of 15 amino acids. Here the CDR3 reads CASSWDGTANEKLFF. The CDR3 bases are TGCGCCAGCAGCTGGGATGGGACAGCTAATGAAAAACTGTTTTTT.

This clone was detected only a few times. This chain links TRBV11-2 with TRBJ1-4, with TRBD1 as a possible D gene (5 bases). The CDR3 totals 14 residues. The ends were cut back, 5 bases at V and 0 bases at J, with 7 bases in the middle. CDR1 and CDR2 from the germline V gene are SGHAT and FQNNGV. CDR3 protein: CASSPTATNEKLFF. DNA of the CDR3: TGTGCCAGCAGCCCGACAGCAACTAATGAAAAACTGTTTTTT.

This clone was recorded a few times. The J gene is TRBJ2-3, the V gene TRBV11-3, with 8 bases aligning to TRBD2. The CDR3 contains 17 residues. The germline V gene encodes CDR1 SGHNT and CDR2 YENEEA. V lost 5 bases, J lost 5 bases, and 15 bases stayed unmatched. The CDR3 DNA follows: TGTGCCAGCAGCCCCGGTATAGCGGGGTTACTCGGAGATACGCAGTATTTT. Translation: CASSPGIAGLLGDTQYF.

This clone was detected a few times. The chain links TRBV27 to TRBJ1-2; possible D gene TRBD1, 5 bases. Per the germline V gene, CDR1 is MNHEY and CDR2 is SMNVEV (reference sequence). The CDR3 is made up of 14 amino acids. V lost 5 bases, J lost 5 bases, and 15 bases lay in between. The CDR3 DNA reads TGTGCCAGCAGTCTAAACCGGGACTGGTATGGCTACACCTTC. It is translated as CASSLNRDWYGYTF.

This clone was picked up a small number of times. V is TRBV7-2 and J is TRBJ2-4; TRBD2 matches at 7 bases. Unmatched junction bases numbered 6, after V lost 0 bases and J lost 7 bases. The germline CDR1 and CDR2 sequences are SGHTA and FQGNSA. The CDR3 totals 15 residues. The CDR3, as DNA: TGTGCCAGCAGCTTAGCCGGCGTGGGGGGGAACATTCAGTACTTC. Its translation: CASSLAGVGGNIQYF.

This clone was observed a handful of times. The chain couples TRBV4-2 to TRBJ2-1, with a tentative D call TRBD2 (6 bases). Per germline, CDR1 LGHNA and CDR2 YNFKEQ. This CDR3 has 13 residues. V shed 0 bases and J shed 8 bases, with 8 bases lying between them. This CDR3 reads CASSQDSGDEQFF. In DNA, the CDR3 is TGTGCCAGCAGCCAAGATAGCGGCGATGAGCAGTTCTTC.

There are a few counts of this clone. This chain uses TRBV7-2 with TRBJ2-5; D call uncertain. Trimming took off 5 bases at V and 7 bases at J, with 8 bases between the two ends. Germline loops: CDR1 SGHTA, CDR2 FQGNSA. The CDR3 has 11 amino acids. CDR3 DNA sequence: TGTGCCAGCAGCCAACGAGGGACCCAGTACTTC. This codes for CASSQRGTQYF.

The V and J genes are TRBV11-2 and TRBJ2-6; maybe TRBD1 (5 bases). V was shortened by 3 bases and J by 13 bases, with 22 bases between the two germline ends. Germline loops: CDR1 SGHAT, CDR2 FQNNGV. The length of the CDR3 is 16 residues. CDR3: CASSFQGQGGSGVLTF. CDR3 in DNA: TGTGCCAGCAGCTTCCAAGGACAAGGCGGCTCAGGGGTCCTGACTTTC.

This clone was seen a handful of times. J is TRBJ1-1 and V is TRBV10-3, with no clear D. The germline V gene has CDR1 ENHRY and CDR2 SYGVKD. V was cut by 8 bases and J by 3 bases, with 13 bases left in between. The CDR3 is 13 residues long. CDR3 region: CAIGRPGDTEAFF. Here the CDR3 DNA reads TGTGCCATCGGGCGACCCGGGGACACTGAAGCTTTCTTT.